This T cell receptor beta chain emerged from a study of human T cells and chemical hapten exposure. As to time point: patch test 1, 2 weeks after DPC sensitization. Treatment: therapeutic diphenylcyclopropenone sensitization with weekly scalp DPC. Total RNA was isolated from unfractionated whole blood. Germline loops: CDR1 LGHDT, CDR2 YNNKEL (reference sequence). This CDR3 spans 14 amino acids. The V end was cut by 1 base, the J end by 4 bases, with 11 bases between. TCRdb analysed the RACE reads with MiXCR anew, one entry per CDR3 protein. The profile shows 60,000 to 80,000 distinct CDR3 sequences, about 32% of them singletons.

The TCR comes from a man aged 35 to 55 with alopecia areata. Some clones in this sample may be carry-over from other donors' samples. J is TRBJ2-7 and V is TRBV3-1; D remains unclear. The specimen was whole blood, collected in connection with sensitization to the hapten diphenylcyclopropenone (DPC). CDR3 DNA: TGTGCCAGCAGCCAAGCCGGGCCTCAGTACGAGCAGTACTTC. Translation: CASSQAGPQYEQYF.